Each of the 18 T cell receptor beta chains below was sequenced from the same sample in a study of blood T cell repertoires in COVID-19. Here immunoSEQ multiplex PCR was the method, and the copy in TCRdb shows in-frame clones only, minus some. The data contain approximately 400,000 clones, around 87% of them seen just once; the ten biggest clones take up roughly 1.4%. Material: PBMCs or T cells enriched from blood (not recorded which). The receptor set was obtained from a man aged 25-40 years who had recovered from COVID-19.

This clone was seen a few times. The chain carries TRBV2 and TRBJ2-7, with TRBD2 as a possible D gene (5 bases). CDR1 is SNHLY, CDR2 FYNNEI, per germline. V lost 8 bases and J lost 3, with 8 bases in between. The CDR3 extends over 11 amino acids. CDR3 protein: CASSSLYEQYF. The DNA for the CDR3 is TGTGCCAGCTCTAGCCTCTACGAGCAGTACTTC.

The chain recombines TRBV2 with TRBJ1-2; possibly TRBD1 for D (6 bases). The germline V gene encodes CDR1 SNHLY and CDR2 FYNNEI. The CDR3 runs to 13 residues. The V end lost 8 bases, the J end lost 8 bases, and 18 bases lay between the germline ends. The CDR3 DNA reads TGTGCCAGCTTCGAGAGGACCCAGGGGGGCTACACCTTC. Translated, it gives CASFERTQGGYTF.

The chain has TRBV10-2 and TRBJ1-6; TRBD1 is a possible D gene (6 bases). Germline V gene data show CDR1 as WSHSY and CDR2 as SAAADI. The V gene lost 8 bases and the J gene lost 9 bases, with 8 bases spanning the gap. The CDR3 runs to 11 residues. This CDR3 reads CASGGASPLHF. Here the CDR3 DNA reads TGCGCCAGCGGGGGGGCTTCACCCCTCCACTTT.

This clone was observed a handful of times. The rearrangement uses TRBV7-9 and TRBJ1-2; the match to TRBD1 covers 9 bases. Germline CDR1 is SEHNR and CDR2 is FQNEAQ (reference sequence). V trimming: 6 bases; J trimming: 0 bases; junction bases outside the gene matches: 5. The CDR3 runs 15 residues. DNA for the CDR3: TGTGCCAGCAGACTAACAGGGGGCTCTAACTATGGCTACACCTTC. Protein sequence: CASRLTGGSNYGYTF.

The chain links TRBV13 to TRBJ1-4, with a possible D match to TRBD1 (5 bases). This CDR3 is 14 amino acids long. CDR1 PRHDT and CDR2 FYEKMQ come from the germline V gene (reference sequence). With 3 bases removed from V and 4 bases from J, the gap between germline ends came to 9 bases. DNA of the CDR3: TGTGCCAGCAGCTTGGGGGGTGTTAATGAAAAACTGTTTTTT. This translates into CASSLGGVNEKLFF.

The genes are TRBV30 and TRBJ1-1; D not resolved. CDR1 and CDR2 (germline): GTSNPN, SVGIG (reference sequence). V was pared by 4 bases and J by 0 bases, with 6 bases between. The CDR3 sequence is 12 residues long. The DNA for the CDR3 is TGTGCCTGGACGAGGATGAACACTGAAGCTTTCTTT. Protein sequence: CAWTRMNTEAFF.

The V and J genes are TRBV5-1 and TRBJ2-3; D not resolved. The CDR3 has 14 amino acids. V was clipped by 0 bases and J by 0 bases, with 5 bases between them. Germline CDR1 reads SGHRS; CDR2 reads YFSETQ. CDR3 sequence reads: CASSLDTSTDTQYF. The CDR3, as DNA: TGCGCCAGCAGCTTGGATACTAGCACAGATACGCAGTATTTT.

As DNA, the CDR3 is TGTGCCAGCAGTTCTCAGGGCTATAGCAATCAGCCCCAGCATTTT. It encodes CASSSQGYSNQPQHF. V and J are TRBV6-2 or TRBV6-3 and TRBJ1-5, with D perhaps matching TRBD1 (5 bases). V lost 4 bases and J lost 0, with 10 bases in between. The CDR3 contains 15 residues. Per the germline V gene, CDR1 is MNHEY and CDR2 is SVGEGT.

J is TRBJ2-3 and V is TRBV4-1; D not certain. V shed 2 bases and J shed 3 bases, with 3 bases lying between them. The CDR3 consists of 12 residues. Germline-derived CDR1 and CDR2 are MGHRA and YSYEKL. As DNA, the CDR3 is TGCGCCAGCAGCCAATATACAGATACGCAGTATTTT. Its protein is CASSQYTDTQYF.

V and J are TRBV30 and TRBJ1-6, with D possibly being TRBD1 (6 bases). Germline V lookup: CDR1 GTSNPN, CDR2 SVGIG (reference sequence). CDR3 length equals 13 residues. V was pared by 8 bases and J by 9 bases, with 17 bases between. CDR3 residues: CATGTGFVSPLHF. The CDR3 nucleotides read TGTGCCACAGGGACGGGGTTTGTTTCACCCCTCCACTTT.

The chain uses TRBV5-4 and TRBJ2-7, with D unclear. This CDR3 is built from 14 residues. The germline V gene has CDR1 SGHNT and CDR2 YYREEE (reference sequence). Trimming removed 2 bases from V and 1 base from J, with 10 bases in between. For the CDR3, the DNA is TGTGCCAGCAGCTTCCGCGGAGCTTCCTACGAGCAGTACTTC. Translating it yields CASSFRGASYEQYF. Filled out from reference TRBV5-4 and TRBJ2-7, the complete variable domain reads ETGVTQSPTHLIKTRGQQVTLRCSSQSGHNTVSWYQQALGQGPQFIFQYYREEENGRGNFPPRFSGLQFPNYSSELNVNALELDDSALYLCASSFRGASYEQYFGPGTRLTVT.

V usage is TRBV27 and J usage is TRBJ2-5, with D possibly being TRBD1 (6 bases). There are 14 residues in the CDR3. Deletions cut 2 bases from V and 5 bases from J, with 12 bases between. The V gene's germline CDR1 is MNHEY and CDR2 SMNVEV (reference sequence). CDR3: CASSLRQDGETQYF. CDR3 DNA: TGTGCCAGCAGTTTACGACAGGATGGGGAGACCCAGTACTTC.

CDR3 in amino acids: CATAGPNTEAFF. In DNA form, the CDR3 reads TGTGCCACCGCAGGGCCCAACACTGAAGCTTTCTTT. The chain employs TRBV5-4 and TRBJ1-1; D is possibly TRBD1 (5 bases). V was cut by 9 bases and J by 2 bases, with 11 bases left in between. The CDR3 length is 12 residues. Germline-derived CDR1 and CDR2 are SGHNT and YYREEE (reference sequence).

The chain uses TRBV6-2 or TRBV6-3 and TRBJ1-6; TRBD1 might be the D (5 bases). Trimming stripped 6 bases from V and 10 bases from J, with 13 bases between. Germline assignment: CDR1 MNHEY and CDR2 SVGEGT. This CDR3 is 13 amino acids long. CDR3 bases: TGTGCCAGCAGCCCGGGGGGTCGCTCACCCCTCCACTTT. Translating gives CASSPGGRSPLHF.

The V and J genes are TRBV5-6 and TRBJ2-3; 7 nucleotides agree with TRBD1. Trimming cost V 4 bases and J 4 bases; bases outside gene matches: 6. The CDR3 is 14 residues long. CDR1 and CDR2 (germline): SGHDT, YYEEEE. CDR3 nucleotides: TGTGCCAGCAGCCAACAGGGGAGATCAGATACGCAGTATTTT. Translation gives CASSQQGRSDTQYF.

V usage is TRBV25-1 and J usage is TRBJ2-1; D is uncertain. Deletions cut 3 bases from V and 3 bases from J, with 9 bases between. This CDR3 has 14 amino acids. The germline V gene has CDR1 MGHDK and CDR2 SYGVNS. The CDR3 bases are TGTGCCAGCAGTGATCCCGGCGGCTACAATGAGCAGTTCTTC. Its protein product is CASSDPGGYNEQFF.

This clone was seen more than once but under ten times. This chain connects TRBV30 to TRBJ1-3, with a tentative D call TRBD1 (6 bases). Germline values: CDR1 GTSNPN, CDR2 SVGIG (reference sequence). Trimming pared 0 bases from V and 7 bases from J, leaving 19 bases between. This CDR3 is built from 16 residues. The CDR3 DNA reads as TGTGCCTGGAGTGTACGGGGGGGGCAGGGGAGTAACACCATATATTTT. Translated: CAWSVRGGQGSNTIYF.

The CDR3 region is CASRLGQGGDGYTF. For the CDR3, the DNA is TGTGCCAGCAGACTGGGACAGGGAGGGGATGGCTACACCTTC. This rearrangement joins TRBV2 to TRBJ1-2; 9 nucleotides match TRBD1. The CDR3 contains 14 residues. The V and J ends lost 6 bases and 6 bases, in that order; junction bases with no gene match: 8. CDR1 is SNHLY and CDR2 is FYNNEI in the germline V gene.